What follows is one T cell receptor beta chain and its context. What it binds is unknown. The data were obtained in a study of cytotoxic CD8 clonotypes in ibrutinib-treated CLL. Overall study findings and caveats: The clonality went up when patients responded to ibrutinib and dropped back toward baseline at progression. Baseline clonality, above age-matched healthy donor levels, tracked circulating CD8+ T-cell counts.

This CDR3 contains 14 residues. CDR1 is SGHNT, CDR2 YYREEE, per germline (reference sequence). V was pared by 4 bases and J by 8 bases, with 16 bases between. Generated by immunoSEQ multiplex PCR, the TCRdb table keeps only in-frame clones and is missing some. Of over 65,000 clones in the sample, more than 75% were seen once. Sequenced here: PBMCs, sampled after 12 months of ibrutinib treatment. This clonotype was sampled from a human donor with chronic lymphocytic leukemia. This chain uses TRBV5-4 with TRBJ2-1; weak D call: TRBD2 (7 bases). CDR3 sequence: CASSPGWGGDEQFF. CDR3 coding DNA: TGTGCCAGCAGCCCGGGGTGGGGGGGCGATGAGCAGTTCTTC.